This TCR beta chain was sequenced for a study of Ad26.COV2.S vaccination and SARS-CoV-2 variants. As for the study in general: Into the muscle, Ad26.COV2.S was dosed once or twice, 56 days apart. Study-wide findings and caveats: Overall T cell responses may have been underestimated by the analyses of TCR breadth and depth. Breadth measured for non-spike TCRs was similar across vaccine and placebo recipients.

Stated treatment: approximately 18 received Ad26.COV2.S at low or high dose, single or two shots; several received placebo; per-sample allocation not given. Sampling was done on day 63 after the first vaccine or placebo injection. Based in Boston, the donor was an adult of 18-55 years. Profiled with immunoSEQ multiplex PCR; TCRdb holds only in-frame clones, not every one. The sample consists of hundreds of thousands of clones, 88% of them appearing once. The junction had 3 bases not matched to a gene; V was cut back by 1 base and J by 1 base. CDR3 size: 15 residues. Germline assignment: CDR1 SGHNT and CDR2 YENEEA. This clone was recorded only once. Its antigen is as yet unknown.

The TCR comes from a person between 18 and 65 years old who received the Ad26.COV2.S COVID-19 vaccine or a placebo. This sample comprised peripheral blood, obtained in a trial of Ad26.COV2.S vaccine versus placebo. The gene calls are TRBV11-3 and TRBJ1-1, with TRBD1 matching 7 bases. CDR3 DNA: TGTGCCAGCAGCTTAGCCGACAGGGCGAACACTGAAGCTTTCTTT. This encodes CASSLADRANTEAFF.